This T cell receptor beta chain is drawn from a study of shared clonotypes between healthy human individuals. Whole-study context: Per-donor plates numbered three CD4 naive, three CD4 memory, two CD8 naive and one CD8 memory.

Germline V gene sequence: CDR1 SGHNT, CDR2 YYREEE (reference sequence). This CDR3 has 18 residues. The junction had 8 bases not matched to a gene; V was cut back by 0 bases and J by 4 bases. The repertoire was sequenced with immunoSEQ multiplex PCR; TCRdb's copy has only in-frame clones and lacks some. The table lists hundreds of thousands of clones, 74% of them singletons, with over 1.5% in the top ten. Broader study findings: Sorted-subset samples were not fully sequenced, rarefaction indicated.

To note about this clone: As yet, its antigen is unknown.

The chain joins TRBV5-4 to TRBJ2-1; 12 bases line up with TRBD2. Sequenced: memory CD4+ T cells sorted from blood. Indicated subset: CD45RA-negative fraction. The TCR originated in a woman in her thirties in good health. In DNA form, the CDR3 reads TGTGCCAGCAGCTTGGGACAGGGGACTAGCGGGTTTTACAATGAGCAGTTCTTC. It codes for CASSLGQGTSGFYNEQFF.